A selection of T cell receptor beta chains follows, all from one sample in a study of T cells in localized non-small cell lung cancer. Assay: immunoSEQ multiplex PCR; the TCRdb copy retains only in-frame clones and omits some. Counted here are tens of thousands of clones, 84% occurring once; the ten biggest clones make up 1% to 1.5%. The source material was peripheral blood, sampled before any cancer treatment. These receptors all come from a female donor over 55 with stage I lung adenocarcinoma. Both conserved end residues are part of each CDR3. The order of the fields is D gene, V gene, J gene, clone size, CDR3 protein, CDR3 DNA. D genes are given only for firm matches. Where a row states a size, it is once, few, many or the class of an expanded clone; other rows omit it.

TRBD1	TRBV11-1	TRBJ2-1	once	CASSKSGTVSNEQFF	TGTGCCAGCAGCAAATCTGGGACAGTTTCAAATGAGCAGTTCTTC
TRBD1	TRBV7-2	TRBJ2-5	-	CASSQGQIQETQYF	TGTGCCAGCAGCCAGGGACAGATACAAGAGACCCAGTACTTC
-	TRBV11-2	TRBJ2-1	-	CASSFHNEQFF	TGTGCCAGCAGCTTCCACAATGAGCAGTTCTTC
TRBD1	TRBV12-5	TRBJ1-2	-	CASGRSGTVSSNYGYTF	TGTGCTAGTGGCCGATCCGGGACAGTATCTTCTAACTATGGCTACACCTTC
-	TRBV7-2	TRBJ1-3	-	CASSLEQSGNTIYF	TGTGCCAGCAGCTTAGAACAGTCTGGAAACACCATATATTTT
-	TRBV15	TRBJ2-7	-	CATSSILTGAIYEQYF	TGTGCCACCAGCTCCATTCTAACAGGCGCCATCTACGAGCAGTACTTC
-	TRBV5-1	TRBJ2-3	-	CASSLAGSRGDTQYF	TGCGCCAGCAGCTTAGCGGGTTCCCGGGGAGATACGCAGTATTTT
-	TRBV7-3	TRBJ2-7	-	CASSLEGGWNEQYF	TGTGCCAGCAGCTTAGAAGGGGGTTGGAACGAGCAGTACTTC
TRBD1	TRBV27	TRBJ2-1	-	CASSRHDRGESEQFF	TGTGCCAGCAGTCGACACGACAGGGGCGAGAGTGAGCAGTTCTTC
-	TRBV2	TRBJ2-7	-	CASTLEANSYEQYF	TGTGCCAGCACCCTGGAGGCCAACTCCTACGAGCAGTACTTC
-	TRBV12-5	TRBJ2-1	-	CASGPGTYGNEQFF	TGTGCTAGTGGTCCCGGGACTTACGGGAATGAGCAGTTCTTC
-	TRBV14	TRBJ1-1	few	CASSQFAVNTEAFF	TGTGCCAGCAGCCAATTTGCAGTGAACACTGAAGCTTTCTTT
-	TRBV6-6	TRBJ2-7	-	CASSRNPYEQYF	TGTGCCAGCAGTCGAAATCCCTACGAGCAGTACTTC
-	TRBV5-1	TRBJ2-7	-	CASSLGGSEQYF	TGCGCCAGCAGCTTGGGGGGTAGCGAGCAGTACTTC
-	TRBV7-3	TRBJ2-3	-	CASSPSSGPRSTQYF	TGTGCCAGCAGCCCCAGTAGCGGCCCTAGAAGTACGCAGTATTTT
-	TRBV4-2	TRBJ2-4	-	CASSQTNIQYF	TGTGCCAGCAGCCAAACAAACATTCAGTACTTC
TRBD1	TRBV4-1	TRBJ2-7	-	CASSQLQGAIREQYF	TGCGCCAGCAGCCAATTGCAGGGGGCCATAAGAGAGCAGTACTTC
TRBD1	TRBV7-2	TRBJ1-2	once	CASSRDRTGIYGYTF	TGTGCCAGCAGCCGCGATAGGACAGGGATCTATGGCTACACCTTC
-	TRBV2	TRBJ2-5	-	CASSEGGSLETQYF	TGTGCCAGCAGTGAAGGGGGATCCTTGGAGACCCAGTACTTC
TRBD2	TRBV5-8	TRBJ2-3	-	CASSPPLAGSTDTQYF	TGTGCCAGCAGCCCCCCCTTAGCGGGGTCGACAGATACGCAGTATTTT
-	TRBV28	TRBJ2-1	-	CASSLRPASNEQFF	TGTGCCAGCAGTTTAAGGCCAGCCTCCAATGAGCAGTTCTTC
TRBD2	TRBV7-9	TRBJ2-1	-	CASSPRLAGGYNEQFF	TGTGCCAGCAGCCCACGACTAGCGGGAGGGTACAATGAGCAGTTCTTC
-	TRBV7-3	TRBJ2-7	-	CASSLTGNLREQYF	TGTGCCAGCAGCTTAACAGGAAACCTAAGGGAGCAGTACTTC
TRBD2	TRBV28	TRBJ2-7	-	CATVAGDYEQYF	TGTGCCACCGTAGCGGGGGACTACGAGCAGTACTTC
-	TRBV6-1	TRBJ1-5	-	CATQTDSNQPQHF	TGTGCCACCCAAACCGATAGCAATCAGCCCCAGCATTTT
-	TRBV7-2	TRBJ1-2	-	CASSTGPIVGHNGYTF	TGTGCCAGCAGTACCGGGCCCATAGTAGGGCACAATGGCTACACCTTC